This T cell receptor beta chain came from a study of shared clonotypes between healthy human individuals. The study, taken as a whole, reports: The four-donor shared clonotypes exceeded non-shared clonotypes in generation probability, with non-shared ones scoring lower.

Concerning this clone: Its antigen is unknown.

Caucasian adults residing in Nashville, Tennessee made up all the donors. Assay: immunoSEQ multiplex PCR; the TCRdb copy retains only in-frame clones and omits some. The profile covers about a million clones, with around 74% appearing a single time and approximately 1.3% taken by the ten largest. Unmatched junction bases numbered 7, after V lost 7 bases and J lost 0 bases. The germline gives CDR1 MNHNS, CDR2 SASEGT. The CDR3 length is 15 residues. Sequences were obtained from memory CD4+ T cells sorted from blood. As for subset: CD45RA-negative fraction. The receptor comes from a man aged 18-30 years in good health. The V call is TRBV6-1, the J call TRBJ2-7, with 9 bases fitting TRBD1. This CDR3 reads CASTSGQGRSYEQYF. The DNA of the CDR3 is TGTGCCAGCACTAGTGGACAGGGGCGCTCCTACGAGCAGTACTTC.